A selection of T cell receptor beta chains follows, all from one sample in a study of OX40 agonist ivuxolimab in advanced cancers. Method: immunoSEQ multiplex PCR; TCRdb's copy keeps in-frame clones and lacks some. Among over 30,000 clones listed, roughly 90% were seen once. Sequencing was performed on CD4+ or CD8+ T cells sorted from blood, taken in a trial of the OX40 agonist ivuxolimab. The receptors derive from an adult with an advanced solid tumor such as melanoma, head and neck, liver or kidney cancer. CDR3s include the opening cysteine and the closing phenylalanine or tryptophan. D genes are given only for firm matches. Size tells how often a clone was seen (once, few, many) or the class of an expanded clone, and some rows leave it out.

>TRBV30|-|TRBJ2-7|TRBD1
CAWSGQGYEQYF
TGTGCCTGGTCGGGACAGGGCTACGAGCAGTACTTC
>TRBV9|few|TRBJ2-5|-
CASSVGGIQETQYF
TGTGCCAGCAGCGTTGGGGGGATACAAGAGACCCAGTACTTC
>TRBV9|-|TRBJ1-6|-
CASGGGDNSPLHF
TGTGCCAGCGGTGGGGGTGATAATTCACCCCTCCACTTT
>TRBV7-2|-|TRBJ2-7|TRBD2
CASSPAGTSYEQYF
TGTGCCAGCAGCCCTGCCGGGACTAGTTACGAGCAGTACTTC
>TRBV6-5|-|TRBJ1-2|TRBD1
CASSSPGQKVYGYTF
TGTGCCAGCAGCTCCCCGGGACAGAAAGTCTATGGCTACACCTTC
>TRBV9|-|TRBJ2-2|-
CASSVSGTGELFF
TGTGCCAGCAGCGTATCAGGGACCGGGGAGCTGTTTTTT
>TRBV10-3|-|TRBJ1-1|-
CAISESVFERNTEAFF
TGTGCCATCAGTGAGTCGGTCTTTGAACGGAACACTGAAGCTTTCTTT
>TRBV7-3|-|TRBJ2-2|-
CASSPNPNTGELFF
TGTGCCAGCAGCCCCAACCCTAACACCGGGGAGCTGTTTTTT
>TRBV2|-|TRBJ2-2|TRBD1
CATFSPGGANTGELFF
TGTGCCACCTTTTCGCCAGGGGGTGCGAATACCGGGGAGCTGTTTTTT
>TRBV10-2|once|TRBJ1-1|-
CASSESLRNTEAFF
TGCGCCAGCAGTGAGTCACTCCGGAACACTGAAGCTTTCTTT
>TRBV6-1|-|TRBJ1-5|TRBD1
CASSKTGEYQPQHF
TGTGCCAGCAGTAAAACAGGGGAGTATCAGCCCCAGCATTTT
>TRBV2|-|TRBJ1-2|-
CASSDGARADGYTF
TGTGCCAGCAGTGATGGGGCCAGGGCCGACGGCTACACCTTC
>TRBV19|-|TRBJ1-1|TRBD1
CATVGTGGWNTEAFF
TGTGCCACCGTGGGGACAGGGGGCTGGAACACTGAAGCTTTCTTT
>TRBV7-6|-|TRBJ2-7|-
CASSLEGVGGGGEQYF
TGTGCCAGCAGCCTCGAGGGGGTCGGAGGTGGTGGGGAGCAGTACTTC
>TRBV6-1|-|TRBJ2-5|-
CASSPTGLGTQYF
TGTGCCAGCAGTCCTACAGGGCTAGGGACCCAGTACTTC
>TRBV6-1|-|TRBJ1-5|-
CASRVVNQPQHF
TGTGCCAGCAGAGTAGTGAATCAGCCCCAGCATTTT
>TRBV4-1|-|TRBJ2-7|-
CASSQAPGRHSSYEQYF
TGCGCCAGCAGCCAAGCCCCGGGGCGGCACAGCTCCTACGAGCAGTACTTC
>TRBV5-1|-|TRBJ2-1|-
CASSDQTGRNNEQFF
TGCGCCAGCAGCGATCAAACAGGGCGCAACAATGAGCAGTTCTTC
>TRBV7-2|-|TRBJ2-7|-
CASSLGPGSSPFASEQYF
TGTGCCAGCAGCTTAGGACCTGGGTCCTCCCCGTTCGCCTCCGAGCAGTACTTC
>TRBV4-1|-|TRBJ2-7|TRBD1
CASSVRDRGYEQYF
TGCGCCAGCAGCGTCCGGGACAGGGGATACGAGCAGTACTTC
>TRBV10-2|-|TRBJ1-3|TRBD1
CASAPQGTGGNTIYF
TGCGCCAGCGCGCCCCAGGGGACAGGCGGAAACACCATATATTTT
>TRBV9|-|TRBJ2-3|-
CASSVGFRTTDTQYF
TGTGCCAGCAGCGTAGGTTTCAGGACCACAGATACGCAGTATTTT
>TRBV6-1|-|TRBJ1-5|-
CATSRDRDKNQPQHF
TGTGCCACCAGCAGGGACCGGGACAAGAATCAGCCCCAGCATTTT
>TRBV10-3|-|TRBJ2-7|TRBD2
CAISEMGTSGRESEQYF
TGTGCCATCAGTGAGATGGGGACTAGCGGGAGAGAGAGCGAGCAGTACTTC
>TRBV7-2|-|TRBJ1-1|-
CASSLGLQGSTEAFF
TGTGCCAGCAGCTTAGGTTTACAGGGATCCACTGAAGCTTTCTTT